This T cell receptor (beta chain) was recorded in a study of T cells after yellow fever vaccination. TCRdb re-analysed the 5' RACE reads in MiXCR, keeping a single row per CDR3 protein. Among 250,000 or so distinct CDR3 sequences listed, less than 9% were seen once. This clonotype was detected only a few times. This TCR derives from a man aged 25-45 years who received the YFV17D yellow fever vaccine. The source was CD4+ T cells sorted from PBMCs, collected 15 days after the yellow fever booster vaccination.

CDR3 nucleotides: TGTGCCAGTGGTGGGCAGACGGAGACCCAGTACTTC. It encodes CASGGQTETQYF. The rearrangement links TRBV2 to TRBJ2-5, with D uncertain. There are 12 residues in the CDR3. V was pared by 9 bases and J by 5 bases, with 13 bases between. CDR1 is SNHLY, CDR2 FYNNEI, per germline. The full variable domain, completed using reference TRBV2 and TRBJ2-5, is EPEVTQTPSHQVTQMGQEVILRCVPISNHLYFYWYRQILGQKVEFLVSFYNNEISEKSEIFDDQFSVERPDGSNFTLKIRSTKLEDSAMYFCASGGQTETQYFGPGTRLLVL.